This T cell receptor (beta chain) was profiled in a study of blood T cell repertoires in COVID-19 (TCRdb year 2020). Regarding the study in general: Samples from collaborators originated in the United States, Italy and Spain and spanned both the acute and convalescent phases of COVID-19. Sample metadata almost always included a de-identified subject ID, COVID-19 status, age in years and sex. The repertoires were released in a freely available public database meant as a resource for research on the immune response to SARS-CoV-2. Subjects who had been exposed to COVID-19, were actively infected with it, or had recovered from it provided the deeply sampled blood TCRbeta repertoires that made up the dataset. The material from the prospective study consisted of cDNA or gDNA derived from T cells, B-cell-depleted T cells, or PBMCs. Samples were obtained from the ongoing ImmuneRACE study (first 160 participants) and from 1,254 subjects provided by 6 global collaborators. Where HLA class I and class II types were available, the types were taken from metadata supplied by the sample provider, not from assay-based typing. Summary of the overall study and its limitations: The quantity of clinical and demographic metadata differed by source and by participant and was supplied without curation.

V drops 3 bases and J drops 4 bases, leaving 11 bases in between. The germline V gene yields SGHRS for CDR1 and YFSETQ for CDR2. Reading from cysteine to phenylalanine, the CDR3 counts 13 amino acids. Solely the CDR3 DNA is kept, with 39 bases framed from the first base. On this clone itself: Its antigen is still unknown. No much larger clone exists at a distance of one base, and base qualities are not known.

Whole blood was collected in K2EDTA tubes by collaborating institutions according to the institutions' own protocols. For TCRbeta analysis, collaborators shipped samples in one of three forms: frozen whole blood, isolated PBMCs, or DNA extracted from either of those sample types. TCRbeta CDR3 regions were amplified from genomic DNA using the immunoSEQ Assay, a bias-controlled multiplex PCR. From the authors' description of their analysis: The number of nucleated cells in each sample was estimated by amplification of reference gene primers within the assay. To quantify the absolute abundance of each unique TCRbeta CDR3 rearrangement, sequence reads were collapsed and filtered. For each sample, productive Simpson clonality was calculated as the square root of Simpson's diversity index over productive rearrangements. Entries here come from immuneACCESS through TCRdb and include only in-frame sequences with V and J called. Some clones fail to appear in such tables; in the studies checked, an unresolved V gene covers under half of the shortfall, and the cause of the remainder is unknown. V and J calls and clone size are as listed in that table; D and trimming were resolved from the DNA. Recorded for this sample are tens of thousands of clones; 80% to 90% of them occurred a single time. Roughly 1.4% of the sample goes to the ten largest clones.

The chain was built from TRBV5-1 and TRBJ2-7; 5 matching bases give a weak D call of TRBD1. The receptor's source is a woman aged 60-75 years with acute or convalescent COVID-19. Sequencing used peripheral blood. The sequenced DNA is TGCGCCAGCAGCTCCGACAGCGCATACGAGCAGTACTTC. This translates into CASSSDSAYEQYF.